This is a list of T cell receptor beta chains from one sample in a study of PD-1 blockade in classical Hodgkin lymphoma. Using immunoSEQ multiplex PCR, the repertoire was profiled, and TCRdb retains in-frame clones only, with some absent. Of tens of thousands of clones in the sample, more than 65% were seen once. This sample comprised peripheral blood mononuclear cells (PBMCs), obtained at baseline. The receptors were gathered from a human donor with classical Hodgkin lymphoma. Each CDR3 is given with its conserved first and last residue. A D gene is named only where the DNA matches it firmly. Not all rows give a size; the values are once, few, many and, for expanded clones, a class.

size	V	J	D	DNA	CDR3
-	TRBV19	TRBJ1-4	-	TGTGCCAGTAGTGCCGATTGGGGCTCTAATGAAAAACTGTTTTTT	CASSADWGSNEKLFF
-	TRBV9	TRBJ2-2	-	TGTGCCAGCAGCCCTGGGGCAGGGAGCAGAGAAGGGGAGCTGTTTTTT	CASSPGAGSREGELFF
-	TRBV6-5	TRBJ2-6	-	TGTGCCAGCAGTCCTGGACATGCTGGGGCCAACGTCCTGACTTTC	CASSPGHAGANVLTF
many	TRBV7-9	TRBJ2-1	TRBD1	TGTGCCAGCAGCTCCCGGGACAGAGGGCATGAGCAGTTCTTC	CASSSRDRGHEQFF
-	TRBV19	TRBJ1-5	-	TGTGCCAGTAGTTTCCGGGACCAGCTGGTAGACAATCAGCCCCAGCATTTT	CASSFRDQLVDNQPQHF
-	TRBV7-2	TRBJ1-1	-	TGTGCCAGCAGCTTTAGGCTTAGGGCAGGACTTGAAGCTTTCTTT	CASSFRLRAGLEAFF
-	TRBV30	TRBJ1-1	-	TGTGCCTGGAAGTTCGCTACTGAAGCTTTCTTT	CAWKFATEAFF
-	TRBV20-1	TRBJ1-1	-	TGCAGTGCAGGGCGGAACACTGAAGCTTTCTTT	CSAGRNTEAFF
-	TRBV11-3	TRBJ2-3	-	TGTGCCAGCAGCTTACGGGGATCTAGCACAGATACGCAGTATTTT	CASSLRGSSTDTQYF
-	TRBV9	TRBJ2-2	-	TGTGCCAGCAGCGTAGTTGACACCCCGAGGACCGGGGAGCTGTTTTTT	CASSVVDTPRTGELFF
-	TRBV18	TRBJ1-1	TRBD1	TGTGCCAGCTCACCATCTGGACAGGGCAGACGATGGACTGAAGCTTTCTTT	CASSPSGQGRRWTEAFF
-	TRBV30	TRBJ1-2	-	TGTGCCTGGAGTGTAAATGGTTGGGGCTACACCTTC	CAWSVNGWGYTF
-	TRBV12-5	TRBJ1-4	TRBD1	TGTGCTAGTGGTTTCCACACGACAGGGCCTGAAAAACTGTTTTTT	CASGFHTTGPEKLFF